This entry lists 18 T cell receptor beta chains sequenced from one sample in a study of identical twins. TCRdb redid the calling of the 5' RACE reads with MiXCR, one entry per CDR3 protein. The profile shows around 290,000 distinct CDR3 sequences, around 9.7% of them singletons. Another study also made use of these data, one on yellow fever vaccine responses in identical twins.

Material: CD8+ T cells sorted from blood. Receptors were obtained from a woman aged 18 to 35 in good health.

The table lists this clonotype with a few counts. The CDR3 sequence: CASLKTGELFF. CDR3 coding DNA: TGTGCCAGCCTCAAGACCGGGGAGCTGTTTTTT. The chain couples TRBV2 to TRBJ2-2; the D is unclear. V was pared by 8 bases and J by 5 bases, with 6 bases between. This CDR3 spans 11 amino acids. The germline V gene encodes CDR1 SNHLY and CDR2 FYNNEI.

This clonotype appeared many times. The chain employs TRBV20-1 and TRBJ2-1; 13 positions agree with TRBD2. Germline-derived CDR1 and CDR2 are DFQATT and SNEGSKA (reference sequence). The trim removed 3 bases at V and 8 bases at J, leaving 10 bases unmatched. The CDR3 length is 16 residues. In DNA, the CDR3 is TGCAGTGCTAGGGAAACGACTAGCGGGAGGTTCGATGAGCAGTTCTTC. As protein: CSARETTSGRFDEQFF.

This chain joins TRBV12-3 or TRBV12-4 and TRBJ2-3; 8 bases agree with TRBD1. This CDR3 is 16 amino acids long. After removal of 5 bases from V and 4 bases from J, the junction contained 11 bases not matched to a gene. The CDR3 bases are TGTGCCAGCAGTGGACTTACAGGGGGACGGGCAGATACGCAGTATTTT. Its protein is CASSGLTGGRADTQYF.

This chain connects TRBV5-6 to TRBJ2-1; D is uncertain. The V gene lost 0 bases and the J gene lost 7 bases, with 8 bases spanning the gap. Germline values: CDR1 SGHDT, CDR2 YYEEEE. The CDR3 spans 13 residues. The CDR3 nucleotides read TGTGCCAGCAGCTTGGGGCTATTAAATGAGCAGTTCTTC. Its protein is CASSLGLLNEQFF.

This clonotype was observed at least ten times. The chain has TRBV27 and TRBJ2-7, with 9 bases matching TRBD2. With 1 base clipped from V and 2 bases from J, the junction kept 9 bases outside the gene matches. CDR3 length: 17 amino acids. Germline V gene sequence: CDR1 MNHEY, CDR2 SMNVEV (reference sequence). CDR3 in DNA: TGTGCCAGCAGTTTATTCGCGACTAGCGGACTAACCTACGAGCAGTACTTC. It translates to CASSLFATSGLTYEQYF.

This clonotype was counted ten times or more. The CDR3 loop reads CSAMGRTLSWNEQFF. CDR3 sequence (DNA): TGCAGTGCTATGGGTCGGACTCTTAGCTGGAATGAGCAGTTCTTC. The V and J genes are TRBV20-1 and TRBJ2-1; D is possibly TRBD2 (5 bases). V lost 4 bases to trimming and J lost 7 bases, with 20 bases between them. Germline assignment: CDR1 DFQATT and CDR2 SNEGSKA (reference sequence). This CDR3 has 15 amino acids.

This chain joins TRBV4-1 and TRBJ1-1; 7 nucleotides match TRBD1. The V gene end was trimmed by 0 bases and the J gene end by 6 bases; junction bases not matched to a gene: 4. There are 14 residues in the CDR3. Per germline, CDR1 MGHRA and CDR2 YSYEKL. Here the CDR3 DNA reads TGCGCCAGCAGCCAAGATCAGGGGGGTCCTGAAGCTTTCTTT. Amino acids: CASSQDQGGPEAFF.

This clonotype was counted only a few times. V and J are TRBV7-9 and TRBJ2-6; no clear D gene. V lost 5 bases, J lost 4 bases, and 6 bases lay in between. CDR1 is SEHNR and CDR2 is FQNEAQ in the germline V gene (reference sequence). The CDR3 is made up of 13 amino acids. The CDR3 loop reads CASSLDGANVLTF. In DNA, the CDR3 is TGTGCCAGCAGCCTCGACGGGGCCAACGTCCTGACTTTC.

In its sample, this clonotype was seen many times. The chain uses TRBV20-1 and TRBJ1-1; possibly TRBD1 for D (6 bases). V lost 0 bases and J lost 1, with 15 bases in between. The CDR3 spans 16 residues. Germline-derived CDR1 and CDR2 are DFQATT and SNEGSKA (reference sequence). The CDR3 DNA sequence: TGCAGTGCTAGAGAGGTCCCCACAGGGAGGAACACTGAAGCTTTCTTT. Amino acids: CSAREVPTGRNTEAFF.

This clonotype was recorded many times. V is TRBV12-3 or TRBV12-4 and J is TRBJ1-5; D unresolved. V was cut by 7 bases and J by 0 bases, with 10 bases left in between. The CDR3 covers 14 residues. CDR3 sequence (DNA): TGTGCCAGCAACGACATCTATAGCAATCAGCCCCAGCATTTT. Translating gives CASNDIYSNQPQHF.

This clonotype was recorded many times. V gene TRBV11-1 combines with J gene TRBJ2-1, with no clear D. The CDR3 runs 19 residues. Looked up from germline, CDR1 is SGHAT and CDR2 is FQDESV (reference sequence). V lost 2 bases to trimming and J lost 0 bases, with 20 bases between them. The CDR3 loop reads CASSLPVSAPPSSYNEQFF. The DNA for the CDR3 is TGTGCCAGCAGCTTACCGGTCTCAGCCCCACCCTCCTCCTACAATGAGCAGTTCTTC.

This clonotype was recorded only once. This may be a read error, as it is one base from a much larger clone. This chain links TRBV12-3 or TRBV12-4 with TRBJ2-5; D might be TRBD2 (6 bases). This CDR3 contains 14 residues. The CDR3 region has the DNA TGTGCCAGCAGGGCTTGGGGGGTTGAAGAGACCCTGTACTTC. It encodes CASRAWGVEETLYF.

Only one count was recorded for this clonotype. The chain uses TRBV7-6 and TRBJ2-5; possibly TRBD2 for D (5 bases). Looked up from germline, CDR1 is SGHVS and CDR2 is FNYEAQ. The CDR3 sequence is 16 residues long. The ends were cut back, 2 bases at V and 5 bases at J, with 18 bases in the middle. CDR3 coding DNA: TGTGCCAGCAGCTTACGACCCCCGGGGAAGGAGGAGACCCAGTACTTC. Residues: CASSLRPPGKEETQYF.

This chain links TRBV6-4 with TRBJ2-6; D might be TRBD2 (6 bases). This CDR3 is 20 amino acids long. CDR1 and CDR2 (germline): MRHNA, SNTAGT. V was cut by 0 bases and J by 0 bases, with 18 bases left in between. The CDR3 protein is CASSDSSGGQSTSGANVLTF. The DNA of the CDR3 is TGTGCCAGCAGTGACTCCTCCGGAGGGCAGTCAACCTCTGGGGCCAACGTCCTGACTTTC.

The chain links TRBV6-5 to TRBJ2-1, with 8 bases that match TRBD1. This CDR3 has 16 amino acids. Trimming cost V 0 bases and J 5 bases; bases outside gene matches: 6. Per germline, CDR1 MNHEY and CDR2 SVGAGI. CDR3 region: CASSYSGTGWNNEQFF. Here the CDR3 DNA reads TGTGCCAGCAGTTACTCAGGGACAGGTTGGAACAATGAGCAGTTCTTC.

The chain is built from TRBV11-2 and TRBJ2-3; 9 nucleotides match TRBD2. The CDR3 runs 14 residues. The V segment lost 6 bases and the J segment 7 bases; nucleotides outside the gene matches: 8. The germline CDR1 and CDR2 sequences are SGHAT and FQNNGV. The CDR3: CASSSGAGGHTQYF. The DNA for the CDR3 is TGTGCCAGCAGTTCGGGGGCGGGAGGGCATACGCAGTATTTT.

A remark on this clonotype: The junction shows a germline mismatch at one end, possibly a read error. The chain has TRBV20-1 and TRBJ2-1; a possible D gene is TRBD1 (6 bases). The CDR3 runs 16 residues. Per the germline V gene, CDR1 is DFQATT and CDR2 is SNEGSKA (reference sequence). CDR3 bases: TGCTGTGCTAGATCACTTCAGGGGAGCTCCTACAATGAGCAGTTCTTC. As protein: CCARSLQGSSYNEQFF.

This clonotype has just a few counts. The chain has TRBV7-9 and TRBJ1-1; possibly TRBD1 for D (6 bases). The CDR3 has 15 amino acids. Per germline, CDR1 SEHNR and CDR2 FQNEAQ (reference sequence). The V and J ends lost 5 bases and 0 bases respectively, with 13 bases between them. In DNA, the CDR3 is TGTGCCAGCAGCGTGACAGGAGACATGAACACTGAAGCTTTCTTT. Amino acid sequence: CASSVTGDMNTEAFF.